Each of the 9 T cell receptor beta chains below was sequenced from the same sample in a study of shared clonotypes between healthy human individuals. Produced via immunoSEQ multiplex PCR; TCRdb's table is partial and in-frame only. Of roughly 2 million clones listed, 95% are singletons. The sample comprised naive CD4+ T cells sorted from blood. Documented subset: CD45RA+ positively selected. The receptors derive from a man aged 18 to 30 in good health.

The chain links TRBV20-1 to TRBJ1-2, with TRBD1 as a possible D gene (5 bases). Germline assignment: CDR1 DFQATT and CDR2 SNEGSKA (reference sequence). The CDR3 loop spans 11 amino acids. Trimming took off 3 bases at V and 7 bases at J, with 9 bases between the two ends. The CDR3 nucleotides read TGCAGTGCTAGTCGACAGCTTGGCTACACCTTC. Protein: CSASRQLGYTF.

The rearrangement links TRBV27 to TRBJ1-3; 7 bases are a match to TRBD1. Germline CDR1 and CDR2: MNHEY and SMNVEV (reference sequence). The CDR3 loop spans 14 amino acids. The V segment lost 5 bases and the J segment 7 bases; nucleotides outside the gene matches: 8. The chain's CDR3 is CASSQGVGVNTIYF. In nucleotides, the CDR3 is TGTGCCAGCAGTCAGGGGGTGGGAGTCAACACCATATATTTT.

This clone came up a few times. In DNA, the CDR3 is TGTGCCATCAGTCCGGGGGGCCATGGCTACACCTTC. Its translation is CAISPGGHGYTF. V and J are TRBV10-3 and TRBJ1-2, with a possible D match to TRBD1 (6 bases). V was pared by 5 bases and J by 6 bases, with 10 bases between. Germline V gives CDR1 ENHRY, CDR2 SYGVKD. This CDR3 spans 12 amino acids.

This clone appeared a few times. V usage is TRBV7-6 and J usage is TRBJ2-2; D unresolved. The V end was cut by 1 base, the J end by 3 bases, with 0 bases between. The CDR3 loop spans 12 amino acids. Germline CDR1 is SGHVS and CDR2 is FNYEAQ. This chain's CDR3 is CASSLDTGELFF. As DNA, the CDR3 is TGTGCCAGCAGCTTAGACACCGGGGAGCTGTTTTTT. Based on the CDR3 plus reference TRBV7-6 and TRBJ2-2, the full variable domain is GAGVSQSPRYKVTKRGQDVALRCDPISGHVSLYWYRQALGQGPEFLTYFNYEAQQDKSGLPNDRFSAERPEGSISTLTIQRTEQRDSAMYRCASSLDTGELFFGEGSRLTVL.

V usage is TRBV5-1 and J usage is TRBJ1-2; D remains unclear. The CDR3 totals 14 residues. The V gene's germline CDR1 is SGHRS and CDR2 YFSETQ. The V and J ends lost 1 base and 6 bases respectively, with 13 bases between them. The CDR3 here is CASSLSGNKDGYTF. The CDR3 DNA reads TGCGCCAGCAGCTTGAGTGGGAATAAGGATGGCTACACCTTC.

V gene TRBV10-3 combines with J gene TRBJ2-3; TRBD2 agrees at 13 bases. Trimming at V came to 6 bases and at J to 0 bases, leaving 0 bases not matched to a gene. This CDR3 region has 15 residues. The germline gives CDR1 ENHRY, CDR2 SYGVKD. CDR3 DNA: TGTGCCATCAGGGGACTAGCGGGGAGCACAGATACGCAGTATTTT. This sequence encodes CAIRGLAGSTDTQYF.

This CDR3 is CASSLDGTRREEKLFF. The CDR3 DNA is TGTGCCAGCAGCTTGGACGGGACCCGAAGGGAGGAAAAACTGTTTTTT. The rearrangement links TRBV5-8 to TRBJ1-4; D is possibly TRBD1 (5 bases). Germline V gene sequence: CDR1 SGHTS, CDR2 YDEGEE. The V gene lost 0 bases and the J gene lost 8 bases, with 17 bases spanning the gap. There are 16 residues in the CDR3. Together with reference TRBV5-8 and TRBJ1-4, the CDR3 gives the full variable domain: EAGVTQSPTHLIKTRGQQATLRCSPISGHTSVYWYQQALGLGLQFLLWYDEGEERNRGNFPPRFSGRQFPNYSSELNVNALELEDSALYLCASSLDGTRREEKLFFGSGTQLSVL.

This clone was recorded once. The chain employs TRBV28 and TRBJ1-6, with 9 bases aligning to TRBD1. With 8 bases clipped from V and 7 bases from J, the junction kept 12 bases outside the gene matches. From germline, CDR1 is MDHEN and CDR2 SYDVKM. The CDR3 runs to 16 residues. CDR3 sequence: CASGAEGQGGNSPLHF. Written as DNA, the CDR3 is TGTGCCAGCGGCGCGGAGGGACAGGGTGGCAATTCACCCCTCCACTTT.

This rearrangement joins TRBV27 to TRBJ2-2; D not resolved. The CDR3 contains 14 residues. V lost 4 bases and J 6 bases, leaving 12 bases between the germline ends. Germline V gene sequence: CDR1 MNHEY, CDR2 SMNVEV (reference sequence). The CDR3 loop is CASSWGTGAGELFF. DNA of the CDR3: TGTGCCAGCAGTTGGGGAACTGGTGCCGGGGAGCTGTTTTTT.